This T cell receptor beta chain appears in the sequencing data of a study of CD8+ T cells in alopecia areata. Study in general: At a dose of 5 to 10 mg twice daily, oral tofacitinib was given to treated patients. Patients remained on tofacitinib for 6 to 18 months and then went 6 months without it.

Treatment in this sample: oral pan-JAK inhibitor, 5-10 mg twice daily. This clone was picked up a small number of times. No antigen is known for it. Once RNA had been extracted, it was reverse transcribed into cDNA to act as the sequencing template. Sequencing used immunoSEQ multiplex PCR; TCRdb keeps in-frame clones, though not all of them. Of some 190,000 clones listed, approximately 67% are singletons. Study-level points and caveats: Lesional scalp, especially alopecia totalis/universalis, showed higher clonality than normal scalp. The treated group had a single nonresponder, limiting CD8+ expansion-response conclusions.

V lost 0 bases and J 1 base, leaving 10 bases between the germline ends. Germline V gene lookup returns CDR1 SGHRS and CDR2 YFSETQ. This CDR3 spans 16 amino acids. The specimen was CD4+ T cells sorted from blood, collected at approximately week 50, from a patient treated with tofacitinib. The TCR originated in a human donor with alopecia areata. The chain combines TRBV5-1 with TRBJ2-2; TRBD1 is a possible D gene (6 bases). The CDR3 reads CASSLGGTQNTGELFF. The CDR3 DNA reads TGCGCCAGCAGCTTGGGAGGGACACAGAACACCGGGGAGCTGTTTTTT.